The clone carrying this T cell receptor beta chain was counted only a few times. Its matching antigen is unknown. At one end, the junction sequence differs from germline, possibly due to a read error. Patients having uncontrolled infection, another autoimmune disease, pregnancy or lactation were not included. PBMCs were obtained from approximately 10 ml fresh peripheral blood. This sample stems from a study of T cells in Graves' hyperthyroidism and ophthalmopathy. Notes on the study in general: Most thyroid clonotypes with frequency above 0.001 were detected in blood.

This CDR3 is 11 amino acids long. Per germline, CDR1 GTSNPN and CDR2 SVGIG (reference sequence). RNA transcripts served as the template for amplifying TCR beta CDR3 regions. The TCR CDR3 first-round RT-PCR relied on the HTBI primer set. TCRdb independently ran MiXCR on the multiplex PCR reads; one entry per CDR3 protein. The table includes around 300,000 distinct CDR3 sequences, 13% detected once. The chain uses TRBV30 and TRBJ1-1; a possible D gene is TRBD1 (5 bases). This sequence originates from a woman under 40 with Graves' hyperthyroidism that later progressed to Graves' ophthalmopathy. Source material: blood. Written as DNA, the CDR3 is TGTGTCTGGACGGAGGGGACTGAAGCTTTCTTT. Residues: CVWTEGTEAFF.